This T cell receptor beta chain was recovered during a study of Graves' ophthalmopathy and Graves' hyperthyroidism (dated by TCRdb to 2016 to 2019). With regard to the full study: Peripheral blood samples were taken at the time of initial diagnosis, before any treatment was given. TCR beta repertoire signatures were used to distinguish Graves' ophthalmopathy from Graves' hyperthyroidism and to predict progression to ophthalmopathy. An independent validation cohort was composed of some 19 hyperthyroidism patients and more than 15 patients who later progressed from hyperthyroidism to ophthalmopathy. In more than five hyperthyroidism patients, T-cell repertoires of thyroid tissue and blood were compared. Once sampling was done, hyperthyroidism patients were given methimazole at a starting dose of 30 mg daily, while ophthalmopathy patients were given high-dose intravenous methylprednisolone. To explore V-J signatures distinguishing ophthalmopathy from hyperthyroidism, a discovery set of 100 or so patients (roughly 45 ophthalmopathy, some 55 stable hyperthyroidism) was enrolled. In total, over 130 blood samples were TCR-sequenced: under 45 ophthalmopathy, some 75 hyperthyroidism and some 17 hyperthyroidism-to-ophthalmopathy patients.

The study at large found these results: No statistical method was used to predetermine the sample size, and group allocation was not hidden from the investigators. In validation, the model predicted ophthalmopathy progression with about 71% sensitivity and roughly 72% specificity; approximately 12 predicted patients were CT-confirmed with GO in a median of around 6 months. Ophthalmopathy was separated from stable hyperthyroidism by the 13-signature model with around 89% sensitivity and roughly 82% specificity in cross-validation and with 80%/75% in the test set. Most expanded thyroid clonotypes with a frequency above 0.001 also appeared in blood, which suggests that blood repertoires may reflect the immune response in the thyroid.

The CDR3 starts with the cysteine, ends with the phenylalanine, and has 14 residues. The DNA shown is the 42-base CDR3, in frame from base 1. The V and J ends are trimmed by 3 bases and 0 bases, leaving 8 bases between them. Ophthalmopathy patients were characterized by moderately to severely active disease, a Clinical Activity Score of at least 3, a NOSPECS grade of at least 4, and a disease duration under 3 months. Patients with other autoimmune diseases, uncontrolled infections, pregnancy or lactation were excluded. Diagnosis relied on clinical symptoms, serum thyroxine, TRAb, thyroid ultrasound and orbital computed tomography. Ficoll-Paque density gradient centrifugation was used to isolate PBMCs from about 9 ml of fresh peripheral blood. Total RNA was extracted using Trizol reagent, and RNA quality was checked on an Agilent 2100 Bioanalyzer. Ten or more counts support this clonotype. It has no known antigen specificity. No much larger clone exists at a distance of one base, and base qualities are not known.

TCR beta CDR3 regions were amplified from RNA transcripts for repertoire sequencing. A first-round RT-PCR used HTBI primers with the Qiagen OneStep RT-PCR kit, followed by a second-round multiplex PCR, size selection and purification. Libraries were sequenced on an Illumina HiSeq2000 using paired-end 100 bp reads. Per the source publication's procedure: Reads were processed with SOAPnuke, discarding reads with adapters, uncalled bases, mean Phred below 15, or no exact constant-primer or identifier match. COPE v1.2.5 was used to merge high-quality paired reads. Clonotypes were defined as unique nucleotide sequences and were aligned to IMGT TRB V, D and J references using MiTCR v1.1. The analysis was limited to V-J combinations with a frequency above 0.0001, which together covered over 99% of the repertoires. A TCR clonal expansion and chaos score per V-J combination was defined as the ratio of F50 clonal expansion to chaos observed in the TCRdist matrix. Welch's t-statistics and random forest were used to reduce features to 13 V-J combinations, which were fed into a naive Bayes classifier. The Morisita-Horn index was used to measure how similar the thyroid and blood repertoires were. TCRdb handled the public reads itself, with Q25 trimming in fastp and clone calling in MiXCR, and kept productive beta chains. Each CDR3 protein gets just one entry, which takes the most common genes and DNA from the rows behind it. TCRdb's processing, not the authors', yielded these V and J calls. The sample table holds hundreds of thousands of distinct CDR3 sequences, of which over 40% were seen once. Of the sample, around 3.3% is held by the ten largest clones.

Rearrangement joined TRBV12-3 or TRBV12-4 to TRBJ1-1; the D gene is not confidently resolved. The clonotype comes from an adult man with Graves' ophthalmopathy. The material sequenced was peripheral blood. For the CDR3, the sequence is CASSFVPMNTEAFF. Here is the DNA: TGTGCCAGCAGTTTCGTTCCCATGAACACTGAAGCTTTCTTT.